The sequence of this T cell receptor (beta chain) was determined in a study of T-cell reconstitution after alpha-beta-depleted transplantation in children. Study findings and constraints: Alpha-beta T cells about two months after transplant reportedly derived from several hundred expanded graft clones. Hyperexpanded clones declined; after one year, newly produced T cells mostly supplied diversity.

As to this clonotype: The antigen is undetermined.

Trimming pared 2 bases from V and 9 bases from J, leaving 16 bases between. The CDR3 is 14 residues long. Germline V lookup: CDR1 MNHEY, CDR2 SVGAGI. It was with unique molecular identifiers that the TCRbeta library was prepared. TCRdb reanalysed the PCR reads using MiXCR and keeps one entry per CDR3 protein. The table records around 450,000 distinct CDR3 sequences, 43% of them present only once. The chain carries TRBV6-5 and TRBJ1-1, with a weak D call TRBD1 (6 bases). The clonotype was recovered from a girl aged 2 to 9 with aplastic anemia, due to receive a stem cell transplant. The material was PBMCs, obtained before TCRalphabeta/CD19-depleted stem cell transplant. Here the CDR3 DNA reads TGTGCCAGCAGTTACCGGGGGGCCCGGGATCAAGCTTTCTTT. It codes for CASSYRGARDQAFF.